The T cell receptor beta chain under discussion was sequenced for a study of shared clonotypes between healthy human individuals. Study in general: CD8 memory received one plate per donor, CD8 naive two, CD4 memory three and CD4 naive three.

This clone was recorded a few times. The germline gives CDR1 MNHEY, CDR2 SMNVEV (reference sequence). This CDR3 has 15 residues. The V end lost 5 bases, the J end lost 4 bases, and 17 bases lay between the germline ends. Clones were read by immunoSEQ multiplex PCR, and TCRdb kept only the in-frame ones, dropping some. The profile shows some 680,000 clones, around 73% of them singletons. Free of recent acute infections or vaccinations, the donors were healthy HIV-negative adults. Each sample came from a Caucasian adult donor living in Nashville, Tennessee. The sequence was obtained from a woman in her twenties or thirties in good health. The sample comprised memory CD4+ T cells sorted from blood. The subset is: CD45RA-negative fraction. J is TRBJ2-5 and V is TRBV27; D perhaps matches TRBD1 (5 bases). CDR3 protein: CASSPPASRGETQYF. The CDR3 DNA sequence: TGTGCCAGCAGTCCACCAGCCTCAAGGGGAGAGACCCAGTACTTC.